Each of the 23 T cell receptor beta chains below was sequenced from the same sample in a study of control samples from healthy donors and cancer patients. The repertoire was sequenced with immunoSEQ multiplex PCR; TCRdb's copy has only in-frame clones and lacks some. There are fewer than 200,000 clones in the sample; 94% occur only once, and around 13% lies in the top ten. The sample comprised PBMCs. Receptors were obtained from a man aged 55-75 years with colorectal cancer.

DNA of the CDR3: TGTGCCAGCAGTTTATCGTCCGATCTCCACTATGGCTACACCTTC. Amino acid sequence: CASSLSSDLHYGYTF. This sequence joins TRBV27 and TRBJ1-2; D not resolved. The germline V gene encodes CDR1 MNHEY and CDR2 SMNVEV (reference sequence). The CDR3 totals 15 residues. V shed 0 bases and J shed 3 bases, with 11 bases lying between them.

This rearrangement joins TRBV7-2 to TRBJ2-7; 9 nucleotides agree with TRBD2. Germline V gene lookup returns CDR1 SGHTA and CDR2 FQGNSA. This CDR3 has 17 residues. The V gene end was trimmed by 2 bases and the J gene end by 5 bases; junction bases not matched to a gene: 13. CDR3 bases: TGTGCCAGCAGCTTAATGCCGCGGGGGGGCCCTGGGGACGAGCAGTACTTC. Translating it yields CASSLMPRGGPGDEQYF.

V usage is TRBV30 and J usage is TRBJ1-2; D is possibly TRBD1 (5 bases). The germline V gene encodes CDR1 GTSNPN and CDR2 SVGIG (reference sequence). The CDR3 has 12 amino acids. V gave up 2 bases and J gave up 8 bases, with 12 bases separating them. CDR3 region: CAWSRGGDGYTF. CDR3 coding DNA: TGTGCCTGGAGTCGGGGGGGGGACGGCTACACCTTC. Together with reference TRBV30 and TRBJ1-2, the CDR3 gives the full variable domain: SQTIHQWPATLVQPVGSPLSLECTVEGTSNPNLYWYRQAAGRGLQLLFYSVGIGQISSEVPQNLSASRPQDRQFILSSKKLLLSDSGFYLCAWSRGGDGYTFGSGTRLTVV.

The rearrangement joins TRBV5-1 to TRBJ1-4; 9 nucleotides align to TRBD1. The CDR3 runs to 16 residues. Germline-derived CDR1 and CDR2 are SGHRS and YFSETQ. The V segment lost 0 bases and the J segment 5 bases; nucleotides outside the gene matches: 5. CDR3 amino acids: CASSLETGTGNEKLFF. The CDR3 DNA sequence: TGCGCCAGCAGCTTGGAAACTGGGACAGGGAATGAAAAACTGTTTTTT.

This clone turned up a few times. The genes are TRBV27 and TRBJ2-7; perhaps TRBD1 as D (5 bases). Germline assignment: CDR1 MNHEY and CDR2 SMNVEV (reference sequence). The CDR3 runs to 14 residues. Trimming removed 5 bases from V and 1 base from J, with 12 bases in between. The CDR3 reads CASSTLQGSYEQYF. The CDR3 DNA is TGTGCCAGCAGTACCCTTCAGGGTTCCTACGAGCAGTACTTC.

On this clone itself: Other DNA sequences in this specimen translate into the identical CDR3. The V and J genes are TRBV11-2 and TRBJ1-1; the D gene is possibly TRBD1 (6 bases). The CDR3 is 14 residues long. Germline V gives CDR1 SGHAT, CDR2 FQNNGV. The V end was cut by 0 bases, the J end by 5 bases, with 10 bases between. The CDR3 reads CASSLEGARTEAFF. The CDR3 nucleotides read TGTGCCAGCAGCTTAGAGGGGGCTAGGACTGAAGCTTTCTTT.

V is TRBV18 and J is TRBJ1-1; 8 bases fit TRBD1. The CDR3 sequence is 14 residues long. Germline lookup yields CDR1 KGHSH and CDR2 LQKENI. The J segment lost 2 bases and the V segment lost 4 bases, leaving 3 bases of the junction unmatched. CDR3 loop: CASSLGQGNTEAFF. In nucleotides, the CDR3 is TGTGCCAGCTCACTTGGACAGGGTAACACTGAAGCTTTCTTT.

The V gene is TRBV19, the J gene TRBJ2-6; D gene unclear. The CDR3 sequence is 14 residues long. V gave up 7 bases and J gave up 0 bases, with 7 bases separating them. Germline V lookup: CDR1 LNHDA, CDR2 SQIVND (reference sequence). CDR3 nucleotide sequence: TGTGCCAGTATAGACCTCTCTGGGGCCAACGTCCTGACTTTC. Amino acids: CASIDLSGANVLTF.

The CDR3 region has the DNA TGTGCCACATGGAGACTAGCCGGAGATACGCAGTATTTT. Translated, it gives CATWRLAGDTQYF. The chain employs TRBV27 and TRBJ2-3; 7 bases are a match to TRBD2. In germline, CDR1 is MNHEY, CDR2 SMNVEV (reference sequence). V dropped 10 bases and J dropped 5; count of bases not matched to a gene: 9. This CDR3 is built from 13 residues.

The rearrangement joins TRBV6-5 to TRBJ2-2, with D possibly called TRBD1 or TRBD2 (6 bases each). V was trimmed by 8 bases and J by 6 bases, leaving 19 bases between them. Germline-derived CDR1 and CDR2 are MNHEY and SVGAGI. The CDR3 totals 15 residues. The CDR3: CASPRGNREAGELFF. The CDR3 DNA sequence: TGTGCCAGCCCGAGGGGAAACAGGGAGGCCGGGGAGCTGTTTTTT.

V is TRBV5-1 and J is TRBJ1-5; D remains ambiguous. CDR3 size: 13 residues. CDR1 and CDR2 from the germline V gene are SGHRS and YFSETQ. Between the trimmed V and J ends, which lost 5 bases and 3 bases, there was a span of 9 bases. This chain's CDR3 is CASSYDTNQPQHF. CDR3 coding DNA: TGCGCCAGCAGTTACGACACCAATCAGCCCCAGCATTTT. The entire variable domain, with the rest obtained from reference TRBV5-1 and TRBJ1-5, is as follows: KAGVTQTPRYLIKTRGQQVTLSCSPISGHRSVSWYQQTPGQGLQFLFEYFSETQRNKGNFPGRFSGRQFSNSRSEMNVSTLELGDSALYLCASSYDTNQPQHFGDGTRLSIL.

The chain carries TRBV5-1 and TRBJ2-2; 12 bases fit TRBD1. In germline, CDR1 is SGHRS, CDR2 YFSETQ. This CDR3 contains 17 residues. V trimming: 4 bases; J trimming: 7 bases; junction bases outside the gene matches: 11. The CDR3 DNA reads TGCGCCAGCAGCCCAGAACCCGGGACAGGGGGCCTCGGGGAGCTGTTTTTT. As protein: CASSPEPGTGGLGELFF.

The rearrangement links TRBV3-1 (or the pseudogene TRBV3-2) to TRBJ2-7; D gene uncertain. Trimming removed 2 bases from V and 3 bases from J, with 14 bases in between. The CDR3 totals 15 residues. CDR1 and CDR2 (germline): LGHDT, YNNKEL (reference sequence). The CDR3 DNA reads TGTGCCAGCAGCCAACCTAGGTCCGGAGTCTACGAGCAGTACTTC. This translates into CASSQPRSGVYEQYF.

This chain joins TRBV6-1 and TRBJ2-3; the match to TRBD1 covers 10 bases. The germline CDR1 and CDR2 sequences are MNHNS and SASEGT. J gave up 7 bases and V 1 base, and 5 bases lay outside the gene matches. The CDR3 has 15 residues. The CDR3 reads CASSEGDRGLYTQYF. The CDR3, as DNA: TGTGCCAGCAGTGAAGGGGACAGGGGACTCTATACGCAGTATTTT.

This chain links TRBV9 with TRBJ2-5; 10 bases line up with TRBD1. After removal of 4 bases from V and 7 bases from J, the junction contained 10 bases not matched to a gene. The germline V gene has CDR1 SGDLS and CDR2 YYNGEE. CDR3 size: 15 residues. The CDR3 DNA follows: TGTGCCAGCAGCCCGTTGACAGGGGGCCGCGGGACCCAGTACTTC. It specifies CASSPLTGGRGTQYF.

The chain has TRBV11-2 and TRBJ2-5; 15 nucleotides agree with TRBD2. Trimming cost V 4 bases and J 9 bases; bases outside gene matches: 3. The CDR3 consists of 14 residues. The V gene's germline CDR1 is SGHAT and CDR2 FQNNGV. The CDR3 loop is CASSSGLAGGPQYF. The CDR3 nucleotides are TGTGCCAGCAGCTCGGGACTAGCGGGGGGTCCCCAGTACTTC.

CDR3 in DNA: TGTGCCAGCAGAAAGGGTAGCGGGGTGGGGAATGAGCAGTTCTTC. Its protein is CASRKGSGVGNEQFF. The V gene is TRBV7-2, the J gene TRBJ2-1, with 8 bases lining up with TRBD2. The CDR3 extends over 15 amino acids. CDR1 is SGHTA and CDR2 is FQGNSA in the germline V gene. The trim removed 6 bases at V and 7 bases at J, leaving 11 bases unmatched.

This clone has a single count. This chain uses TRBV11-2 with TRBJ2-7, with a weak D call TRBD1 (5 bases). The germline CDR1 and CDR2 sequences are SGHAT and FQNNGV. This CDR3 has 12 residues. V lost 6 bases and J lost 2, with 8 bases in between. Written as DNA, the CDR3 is TGTGCCAGCAGTCAGGACACCTACGAGCAGTACTTC. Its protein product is CASSQDTYEQYF.

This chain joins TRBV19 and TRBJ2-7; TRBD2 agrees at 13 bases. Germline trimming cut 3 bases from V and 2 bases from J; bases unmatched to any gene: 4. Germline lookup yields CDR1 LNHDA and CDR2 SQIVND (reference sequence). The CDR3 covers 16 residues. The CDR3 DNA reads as TGTGCCAGTAGTATCCGGACTAGCGGGGGCCCCTACGAGCAGTACTTC. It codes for CASSIRTSGGPYEQYF.

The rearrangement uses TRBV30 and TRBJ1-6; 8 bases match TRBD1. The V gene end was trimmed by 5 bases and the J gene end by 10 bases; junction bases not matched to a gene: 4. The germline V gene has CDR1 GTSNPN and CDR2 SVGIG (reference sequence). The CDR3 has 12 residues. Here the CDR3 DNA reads TGTGCCTGGGACAGGGGAGAATCACCCCTCCACTTT. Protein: CAWDRGESPLHF.

The CDR3 DNA sequence: TGTGCCAGGTTCCGGGGGGACAGGGGGCACGAGCAGTACTTC. This encodes CARFRGDRGHEQYF. This chain uses TRBV7-8 with TRBJ2-7, with 12 positions matching TRBD1. The CDR3 loop spans 14 amino acids. Trimming removed 9 bases from V and 5 bases from J; junction bases left unmatched: 8. CDR1 is SGHVS and CDR2 is FQNEAQ in the germline V gene.

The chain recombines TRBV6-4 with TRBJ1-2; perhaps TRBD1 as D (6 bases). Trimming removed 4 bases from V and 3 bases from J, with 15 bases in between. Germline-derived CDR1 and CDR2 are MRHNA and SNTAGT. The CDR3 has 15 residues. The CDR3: CASSGRQEPYYGYTF. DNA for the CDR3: TGTGCCAGCAGTGGCAGACAGGAACCCTACTATGGCTACACCTTC.

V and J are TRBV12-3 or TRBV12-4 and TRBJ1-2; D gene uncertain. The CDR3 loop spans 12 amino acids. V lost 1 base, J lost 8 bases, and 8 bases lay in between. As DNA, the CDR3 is TGTGCCAGCAGTTTAGGGCTTGGCGGCTACACCTTC. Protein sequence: CASSLGLGGYTF.